The 9 T cell receptor beta chains presented below share a single source sample, sequenced in a study of OX40 agonist ivuxolimab in advanced cancers. The assay was immunoSEQ multiplex PCR, and TCRdb's table has in-frame clones only and misses some. The repertoire has approximately 77,000 clones, around 93% of them found once; the top ten carry 0.5% to 0.6%. This sample comprised CD4+ or CD8+ T cells sorted from blood, obtained in a trial of the OX40 agonist ivuxolimab. These receptors all come from an adult with an advanced solid tumor such as melanoma, head and neck, liver or kidney cancer.

The J gene is TRBJ2-3, the V gene TRBV9; TRBD2 aligns across 9 bases. Germline CDR1 and CDR2: SGDLS and YYNGEE. This CDR3 contains 16 residues. Trimming at V came to 0 bases and at J to 3 bases, leaving 5 bases not matched to a gene. The CDR3 nucleotides read TGTGCCAGCAGCGTAGAGGTAGCGGGAGCAACAGATACGCAGTATTTT. It codes for CASSVEVAGATDTQYF.

The chain uses TRBV11-3 and TRBJ2-2; D possibly corresponds to TRBD1 (5 bases). Trimming shortened V by 4 bases and J by 4 bases, and 10 bases separated the two germline ends. CDR3 length: 14 residues. Germline V gene sequence: CDR1 SGHNT, CDR2 YENEEA. CDR3 in amino acids: CASSYRQSTGELFF. CDR3 sequence (DNA): TGTGCCAGCAGCTACCGACAGTCCACCGGGGAGCTGTTTTTT.

This clone was counted a single time. The rearrangement joins TRBV5-1 to TRBJ1-1, with D hard to call. CDR3 size: 13 residues. CDR1 and CDR2 (germline): SGHRS, YFSETQ. Trimming stripped 2 bases from V and 8 bases from J, with 13 bases between. The CDR3, as DNA: TGCGCCAGCAGCTTCTTAAACGCTGGGGAAGCTTTCTTT. As protein: CASSFLNAGEAFF. Drawing the rest from reference TRBV5-1 and TRBJ1-1, the complete variable domain is KAGVTQTPRYLIKTRGQQVTLSCSPISGHRSVSWYQQTPGQGLQFLFEYFSETQRNKGNFPGRFSGRQFSNSRSEMNVSTLELGDSALYLCASSFLNAGEAFFGQGTRLTVV.

The chain recombines TRBV18 with TRBJ2-1; 7 bases map to TRBD1. This CDR3 is 14 amino acids long. V lost 5 bases and J lost 4; bases outside the gene matches: 5. Germline-derived CDR1 and CDR2 are KGHSH and LQKENI. The CDR3 DNA reads TGTGCCAGCTCAGCTTCGGGACAGTACAATGAGCAGTTCTTC. This translates into CASSASGQYNEQFF.

This clone was counted between two and nine times. V gene TRBV2 combines with J gene TRBJ2-7, with 10 bases lining up with TRBD2. Germline CDR1 SNHLY, CDR2 FYNNEI. There are 16 residues in the CDR3. Trimming cost V 6 bases and J 6 bases; bases outside gene matches: 14. CDR3 amino acids: CASRRLLSGRAREQYF. CDR3 in DNA: TGTGCCAGCAGAAGACTCCTGAGCGGGAGGGCACGCGAGCAGTACTTC.

This sequence joins TRBV7-3 and TRBJ2-1, with 9 nucleotides matching TRBD2. Germline V lookup: CDR1 SGHTA, CDR2 FQGTGA. The CDR3 runs to 15 residues. V shed 5 bases and J 7 bases; nucleotides not matched to a gene: 9. The CDR3, as DNA: TGTGCCAGCAGCCCTAGACTAGCGGACACAAATGAGCAGTTCTTC. Its translation is CASSPRLADTNEQFF.

In this sample, this clone turned up a few times. The V gene is TRBV14, the J gene TRBJ2-2, with 14 bases lining up with TRBD2. Germline V CDR1 and CDR2: SGHDN, FVKESK. V shed 4 bases and J 2 bases; nucleotides not matched to a gene: 6. This CDR3 contains 18 residues. The CDR3 DNA is TGTGCCAGCAGCCCATCAGGACTAGCGGGAGGAAACACCGGGGAGCTGTTTTTT. This sequence encodes CASSPSGLAGGNTGELFF.

The chain has TRBV10-3 and TRBJ2-7, with 13 bases lining up with TRBD2. The CDR3 is 15 amino acids. V trimming: 6 bases; J trimming: 5 bases; junction bases outside the gene matches: 7. CDR1 is ENHRY, CDR2 SYGVKD, per germline. In nucleotides, the CDR3 is TGTGCCATCAGGGGACTAGCGGGACGGGAAAACGAGCAGTACTTC. Amino acids: CAIRGLAGRENEQYF.

The chain has TRBV11-2 and TRBJ2-7; TRBD2 agrees at 13 bases. This CDR3 is 15 amino acids long. V lost 5 bases and J lost 4; bases outside the gene matches: 5. Germline V gene sequence: CDR1 SGHAT, CDR2 FQNNGV. CDR3 amino acids: CASSPRLAGGYEQYF. The CDR3 nucleotides read TGTGCCAGCAGCCCCCGACTAGCGGGAGGTTACGAGCAGTACTTC.